This T cell receptor beta chain was captured in a study of neoadjuvant nivolumab and ipilimumab in lung cancer. The CDR3 covers 14 residues. The germline V gene has CDR1 SGHNT and CDR2 YYREEE (reference sequence). The V and J ends lost 3 bases and 4 bases, in that order; junction bases with no gene match: 7. Method: immunoSEQ multiplex PCR; TCRdb's copy keeps in-frame clones and lacks some. Among 15,000 to 20,000 clones, 80% to 90% were seen once, and the ten largest hold approximately 2.1%. The TCR originated in an adult with non-small cell lung cancer. V gene TRBV5-4 combines with J gene TRBJ2-7; TRBD2 matches 7 bases. The sample in question was peripheral blood, obtained before neoadjuvant nivolumab, alone or with ipilimumab. As DNA, the CDR3 is TGTGCCAGCAGCTCAGGACTAGGTCCTTACGAGCAGTACTTC. Its protein product is CASSSGLGPYEQYF.